The clone carrying this T cell receptor (beta chain) occurred many times. The antigen remains undetermined. The CDR3 consists of 15 residues. Trimming removed 5 bases from V and 2 bases from J; junction bases left unmatched: 8. Per the germline V gene, CDR1 is MNHEY and CDR2 is SVGAGI. The data stem from a study of early T cells in non-severe SARS-CoV-2 infection. Whole-study context: RNA in bulk from unsorted whole blood was sequenced, and chains were unpaired.

Regarding the study as a whole: Sequences matched to VDJdb favored anti-spike CD8 responses, while private and CD4 specificities were missed.

Unique molecular identifiers (one per individual cDNA molecule) were attached. TCRdb ran MiXCR on the 5' RACE reads and lists one entry per CDR3 protein. The sample records 15,000 to 25,000 distinct CDR3 sequences, more than 4% being singletons. The rearrangement uses TRBV6-5 and TRBJ2-7, with 8 bases lining up with TRBD1. This sequence originates from an adult who was a healthcare worker with PCR-confirmed SARS-CoV-2 infection or an uninfected control (not recorded which). What was sequenced was whole blood. The CDR3: CASSIHGTGAYEQYF. The CDR3 region has the DNA TGTGCCAGCAGTATACACGGGACAGGAGCCTACGAGCAGTACTTC.